The entry below describes one T cell receptor beta chain. Its specificity is not known. This CDR3 region has 15 residues. Germline V gene lookup returns CDR1 SGHRS and CDR2 YFSETQ. Trimming pared 0 bases from V and 5 bases from J, leaving 14 bases between. TCRdb processed the 5' RACE reads anew with MiXCR; each CDR3 protein has one entry. The sample has over 350,000 distinct CDR3 sequences, roughly 15% seen once. This specimen comes from a study of T-cell memory formation after mild COVID-19. General study results and limits: Contracting CD8+ clones were enriched in EMRA, CD4+ mainly in CM and EM.

The receptor was isolated from a man aged 18 to 30 who had mild COVID-19 (a few samples of this study predate the infection). Cell type and time point are not known. V is TRBV5-1 and J is TRBJ1-1; D gene uncertain. Sequenced: PBMCs or a T cell subset sorted from them (not recorded which). CDR3 amino acids: CASSLVVGVGTEAFF. The CDR3, as DNA: TGCGCCAGCAGCTTGGTGGTTGGGGTTGGTACTGAAGCTTTCTTT.